This T cell receptor (beta chain) appears in the sequencing data of a study of post-analysis software for immune sequencing data. About the study: The courses of disease that were included comprised relapsing-remitting, secondary progressive and progressive-relapsing multiple sclerosis. General study results and limits: Analysis by F measure revealed that same-batch samples clustered strongly together. Higher frequency in patients than in controls was seen for about five TRBV segments, with TRBV5-6, TRBV5-1 and TRBV20-1 among them. Compared with controls, patients showed significantly lower normalized Chao1 diversity.

This clonotype has a handful of counts. Antigen specificity is unknown. The CDR3 is 15 amino acids. Trimming stripped 6 bases from V and 9 bases from J, with 21 bases between. Incorporated into the TCR beta cDNA libraries were unique molecular identifiers, which served to reduce PCR and sequencing biases. Using its own MiXCR run on the PCR reads, TCRdb lists one record per CDR3 protein. The table has approximately 630,000 distinct CDR3 sequences, approximately 60% seen once. The receptor's source is a girl aged 2-9 years with multiple sclerosis. The source material was blood. V and J are TRBV12-3 or TRBV12-4 and TRBJ2-1, with D possibly TRBD2 on 6 matching bases. This chain's CDR3 is CASRGRGLLGGEQFF. CDR3 DNA: TGTGCCAGCAGGGGTCGGGGACTGTTGGGAGGTGAGCAGTTCTTC.